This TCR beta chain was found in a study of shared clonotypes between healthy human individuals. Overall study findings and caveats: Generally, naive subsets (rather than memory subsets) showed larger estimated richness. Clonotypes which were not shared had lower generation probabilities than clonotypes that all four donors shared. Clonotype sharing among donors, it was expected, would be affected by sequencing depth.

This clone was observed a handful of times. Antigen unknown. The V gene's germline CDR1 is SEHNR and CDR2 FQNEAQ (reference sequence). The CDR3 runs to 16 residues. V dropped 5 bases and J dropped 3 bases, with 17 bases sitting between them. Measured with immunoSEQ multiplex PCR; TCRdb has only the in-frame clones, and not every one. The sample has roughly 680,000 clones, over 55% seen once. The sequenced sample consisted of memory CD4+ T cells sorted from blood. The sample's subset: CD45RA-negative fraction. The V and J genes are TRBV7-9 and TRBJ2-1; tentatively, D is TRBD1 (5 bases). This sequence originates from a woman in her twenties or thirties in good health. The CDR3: CASSQPRQPRYNEQFF. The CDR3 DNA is TGTGCCAGCAGCCAGCCCCGACAGCCTCGCTACAATGAGCAGTTCTTC. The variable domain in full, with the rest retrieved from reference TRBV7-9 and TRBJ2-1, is DTGVSQNPRHKITKRGQNVTFRCDPISEHNRLYWYRQTLGQGPEFLTYFQNEAQLEKSRLLSDRFSAERPKGSFSTLEIQRTEQGDSAMYLCASSQPRQPRYNEQFFGPGTRLTVL.